This TCR beta chain was recorded in a study of blood T cell dynamics during melanoma immunotherapy. Study at large: First-line therapy was either pembrolizumab or nivolumab with ipilimumab for metastatic melanoma. Findings of the study overall: Unlike progressors, later disease-control patients had W3 repertoires gaining clonality or diversity.

Trimming pared 5 bases from V and 0 bases from J, leaving 11 bases between. Germline CDR1 reads MNHEY; CDR2 reads SMNVEV (reference sequence). The CDR3 has 15 amino acids. Time point in this sample: week 3, after first cycle of checkpoint inhibitor. Samples come from before therapy and from week 3 after the first blockade cycle. Profiled with immunoSEQ multiplex PCR; TCRdb holds only in-frame clones, not every one. The data hold 9,500 to 14,000 clones, with roughly nine tenths observed a single time. Concerning this clone: Its antigen is unidentified.

This clonotype was obtained from a human donor with melanoma. The rearrangement joins TRBV27 to TRBJ2-1, with a tentative D call TRBD2 (6 bases). The sample here was blood, taken from a patient treated with checkpoint blockade. CDR3 in DNA: TGTGCCAGCAGTACCCTAGCGAGCTCCTACAATGAGCAGTTCTTC. Protein: CASSTLASSYNEQFF.